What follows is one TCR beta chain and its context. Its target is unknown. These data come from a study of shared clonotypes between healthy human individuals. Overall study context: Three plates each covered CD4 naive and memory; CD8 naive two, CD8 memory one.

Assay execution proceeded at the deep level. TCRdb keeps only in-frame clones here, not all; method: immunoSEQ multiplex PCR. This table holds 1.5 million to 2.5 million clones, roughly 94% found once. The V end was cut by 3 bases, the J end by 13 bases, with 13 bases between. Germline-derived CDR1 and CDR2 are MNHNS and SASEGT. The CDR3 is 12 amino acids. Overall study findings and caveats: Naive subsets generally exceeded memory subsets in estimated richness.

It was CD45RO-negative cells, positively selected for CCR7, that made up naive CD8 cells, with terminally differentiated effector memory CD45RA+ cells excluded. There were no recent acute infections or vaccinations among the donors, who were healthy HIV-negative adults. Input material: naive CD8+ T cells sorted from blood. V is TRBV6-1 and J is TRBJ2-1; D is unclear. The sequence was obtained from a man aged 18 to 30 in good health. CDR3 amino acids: CASSERTPGQFF. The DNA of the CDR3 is TGTGCCAGCAGTGAGCGGACCCCTGGCCAGTTCTTC.